The clone carrying this T cell receptor (beta chain) was observed at least ten times. Antigen: not known. A J-beta primer mix and a sample-barcoded 5' primer were used in a second PCR of about 7 to 12 cycles. Each CDR3 protein is one row after TCRdb ran MiXCR on the 5' RACE reads. Of some 670,000 distinct CDR3 sequences in the sample, roughly half were seen once. Germline V gives CDR1 SQVTM, CDR2 ANQGSEA. V lost 1 base and J lost 7, with 9 bases in between. This CDR3 comprises 12 residues. These data come from a study of blood T cells in healthy people across ages. General study points: Diversity estimated from one million T cells was considered an underestimate.

This TCR derives from a woman of 80 years or more in good health. V usage is TRBV29-1 and J usage is TRBJ2-3, with D possibly being TRBD2 (5 bases). Material: blood. The CDR3 bases are TGCAGCGTTGAAGGGAGCGGTAATACGCAGTATTTT. Amino acid sequence: CSVEGSGNTQYF.